The following is a T cell receptor (beta chain) sequence with its context. There are a few counts of this clonotype. The antigen it binds to is not known. Base qualities are not at hand, and no much larger clone is one base apart. This record comes from a study of T cells after yellow fever vaccination (dated by TCRdb to about 2019). Turning to the overall study: Libraries from fractions with low cell numbers were prepared with the SMART-Seq v4 Ultra Low Input RNA kit. To follow T-cell clones before and after primary and booster YFV17D yellow fever vaccination, bulk TCR alpha and beta repertoires were sequenced over time. The cohort comprised two healthy male donors, one aged 18 to 30 and one aged 30 to 40 years. Blood samples were taken at several timepoints before and after primary and secondary immunization, and bulk PBMC replicates and cell subsets were isolated.

Synthesis of TCR cDNA relied on 5'RACE template switching, a step that introduced a universal primer site along with unique molecular identifiers. cDNA synthesis was primed from both the TCR alpha and TCR beta constant segments. Library amplification used two PCR steps, and the second PCR step added sample barcodes and sequencing adapters. Sequencing of the libraries was done on either Illumina HiSeq 2500 (2x100 bp) or NovaSeq (2x150 bp). Concerning the study's data processing: MIGEC was used to demultiplex reads and collapse the reads into UMI consensus sequences, and MiXCR was used for V(D)J alignment. Clonotypes responding to the vaccine were identified with edgeR on replicate PBMC samples, with the criteria of FDR below 0.01 and a log2 fold change above 5 up to day 15. Each bulk clonotype received a CD4 or CD8 identity based on whether the sequenced CD4 or CD8 repertoire contained that clonotype at higher abundance. Clones were called with MiXCR by TCRdb after fastp trimmed the public reads at Q25, and only in-frame beta chains were retained. Rows are unified per CDR3 protein, each entry keeping the most common DNA and genes. TCRdb's processing, not the study's, gives the V and J calls here. The sample contains hundreds of thousands of distinct CDR3 sequences, 9% to 15% of them found a single time. About 15% of the sample comes from the top ten.

The V end loses 8 bases and the J end loses 1 base, and a stretch of 14 bases separates them. The CDR3 runs 13 residues from the cysteine to the phenylalanine. The only DNA kept is the CDR3, 39 bases in frame from the first base. CDR1 and CDR2 are read off the germline V gene (reference sequence) as DFQATT and SNEGSKA. The paper as a whole reports these results and caveats: A small share of clonotypes occurred in both CD4 and CD8 compartments, likely arising from convergent recombination. Most clones expanded after primary vaccination (96% of CD4 and approximately 90% of CD8) were re-detected after the booster, suggesting that broad memory maintenance occurred. The study included only a couple of donors, which limits how far the findings can be generalized. The secondary T-cell response was weaker than the primary response but faster, peaking on day 5 instead of day 15. Computational filtering was required because FACS-sorted repertoires could contain abundant contaminating clonotypes from the bulk population.

The treatment or condition label here, explained by the study, means: live attenuated yellow fever vaccine strain. At each blood-draw timepoint, two biological replicates of bulk PBMCs were collected. PBMCs were isolated from peripheral blood using a standard Ficoll-Paque protocol. TriZol was used to extract RNA from bulk PBMCs, CD4 and CD8 fractions, and dextramer-positive and dextramer-negative fractions. The V and J segments used are TRBV20-1 and TRBJ2-5, with an unclear D gene assignment. The clonotype comes from a man aged 25-40 years who received the YFV17D yellow fever vaccine. Sample: PBMCs, taken on the day of the yellow fever booster vaccination. Here is the DNA: TGCAGTAGAACAGCCCTTCGCCAAGAGACCCAGTACTTC. This yields the protein CSRTALRQETQYF.